One T cell receptor beta chain is described in this entry. This CDR3 spans 13 amino acids. Trimming at V came to 5 bases and at J to 3 bases, leaving 6 bases not matched to a gene. CDR1 and CDR2 from the germline V gene are SQVTM and ANQGSEA. Per donor, at least one pre-ART and at least two post-ART PBMC samples were obtained. A v3.0 immunoSEQ assay was performed at survey level. Sequencing was designed to cover roughly 35,000-50,000 T-cell genomes in each sample. Method: immunoSEQ multiplex PCR; TCRdb's copy keeps in-frame clones and lacks some. The sample shows about 15,000 clones, about four fifths of them seen only once. This entry is derived from a study of long-term antiretroviral therapy in people with HIV.

This chain uses TRBV29-1 with TRBJ1-1, with TRBD1 matching over 7 bases. This sequence originates from a man aged 35-49 years with HIV. Sample: unsorted PBMCs, taken just before starting antiretroviral therapy. The CDR3 coding sequence is TGCAGCGTTATCCCCACAGGGGACACTGAAGCTTTCTTT. It translates to CSVIPTGDTEAFF. Based on the CDR3 plus reference TRBV29-1 and TRBJ1-1, the full variable domain is SAVISQKPSRDICQRGTSLTIQCQVDSQVTMMFWYRQQPGQSLTLIATANQGSEATYESGFVIDKFPISRPNLTFSTLTVSNMSPEDSSIYLCSVIPTGDTEAFFGQGTRLTVV.